The clone carrying this TCR beta chain was detected only a few times. This sample was taken from a study of cytomegalovirus exposure and HLA in healthy donors. Amplification used 60 Vbeta primers and 13 Jbeta primers. Repertoires were generated with immunoSEQ multiplex PCR, while TCRdb's copy carries only in-frame clones and drops some. Altogether 150,000 to 200,000 clones are present, approximately 79% being singletons, with the ten largest covering roughly an eighth. CDR3 length: 14 amino acids. Per the germline V gene, CDR1 is SGHRS and CDR2 is YFSETQ. With 4 bases clipped from V and 2 bases from J, the junction kept 4 bases outside the gene matches.

The sequence came from a man over 45 in good health and CMV-seropositive. This chain links TRBV5-1 with TRBJ2-5; 8 nucleotides line up with TRBD2. Source material: PBMCs. CDR3 DNA sequence: TGCGCCAGCAGCATTAGCGGGGCGCAAGAGACCCAGTACTTC. Protein sequence: CASSISGAQETQYF. Supplemented by reference TRBV5-1 and TRBJ2-5, the full variable domain reads KAGVTQTPRYLIKTRGQQVTLSCSPISGHRSVSWYQQTPGQGLQFLFEYFSETQRNKGNFPGRFSGRQFSNSRSEMNVSTLELGDSALYLCASSISGAQETQYFGPGTRLLVL.